The entry below describes one T cell receptor beta chain. As yet, its antigen is unknown. An end of the junction differs from the germline gene, which may be a read error. The sample originates from a study of cytomegalovirus exposure and HLA in healthy donors. The study ran its PCR with 60 Vbeta and 13 Jbeta primers. Sequencing used immunoSEQ multiplex PCR; TCRdb keeps in-frame clones, though not all of them. The data contain 95,000 to 150,000 clones, over 60% of them singletons. Germline V CDR1 and CDR2: SSHAT, FNYEAQ (reference sequence). CDR3 length: 14 amino acids. General study points: Later work showed greater clonal expansion in HLA-associated TCR beta chains than in equally common others. A later analysis associated 16,951 TCR beta sequences with HLA alleles at a 0.05 false discovery rate. Investigators reported around 150 TCR beta chains as tied to cytomegalovirus. An analysis that came later showed most CMV-associated TCR beta chains appearing HLA-restricted.

Specimen: PBMCs. This TCR derives from a woman aged 40 to 55 in good health and CMV-seropositive. The gene calls are TRBV7-7 and TRBJ2-5; 9 bases are shared with TRBD1. CDR3 sequence reads: CASSSDRGQETQYF. CDR3 DNA: TGTGCTAGCAGCTCCGACAGGGGGCAAGAGACCCAGTACTTC.